This T cell receptor beta chain was obtained from a study of neurological immune-mediated disorders. TCRdb re-called the 5' RACE reads with MiXCR, one entry per CDR3 protein. The data contain approximately 38,000 distinct CDR3 sequences, roughly 2.5% of them singletons. This clonotype was counted ten times or more. The receptor's source is a man aged 50 to 60 with multiple sclerosis. The source material was PBMCs.

CDR3 sequence: CASSLGGVLGANVLTF. CDR3 nucleotides: TGTGCCAGCAGCTTGGGGGGGGTTCTCGGGGCCAACGTCCTGACTTTC. This chain links TRBV5-8 with TRBJ2-6; a possible D gene is TRBD2 (6 bases). In germline, CDR1 is SGHTS, CDR2 YDEGEE. The V end was cut by 0 bases, the J end by 4 bases, with 11 bases between. This CDR3 region has 16 residues. Filled out from reference TRBV5-8 and TRBJ2-6, the complete variable domain reads EAGVTQSPTHLIKTRGQQATLRCSPISGHTSVYWYQQALGLGLQFLLWYDEGEERNRGNFPPRFSGRQFPNYSSELNVNALELEDSALYLCASSLGGVLGANVLTFGAGSRLTVL.